These 13 T cell receptor beta chains originate from one sample sequenced in a study of technical replicates of blood from a few donors. Profiled with immunoSEQ multiplex PCR; TCRdb holds only in-frame clones, not every one. The sample lists about 70,000 clones, approximately 97% seen once, with 0.21% in the top ten. The sequencing sample was made of T cells isolated from PBMCs. These receptors all come from a human donor in good health.

The gene calls are TRBV7-5 and TRBJ2-1; TRBD2 reflects the table's D call only, with no check against the DNA. TRBV7-5 is flagged as a pseudogene. The CDR3 runs to 15 residues. This CDR3 reads CVRSYQPGAYNEQFF. CDR3 bases: TGTGTCAGAAGCTACCAACCGGGGGCCTACAATGAGCAGTTCTTC.

This rearrangement joins TRBV15 to TRBJ2-3; D may be TRBD2 (5 bases). The V gene lost 7 bases and the J gene lost 3 bases, with 11 bases spanning the gap. The germline gives CDR1 LNHNV, CDR2 YYDKDF (reference sequence). This CDR3 region has 13 residues. CDR3 loop: CATKERTTDTQYF. CDR3 bases: TGTGCCACCAAGGAGCGGACTACAGATACGCAGTATTTT.

The chain couples TRBV5-4 to TRBJ2-2, with D perhaps TRBD1 (6 bases). The CDR3 has 16 amino acids. The germline V gene encodes CDR1 SGHNT and CDR2 YYREEE (reference sequence). V was clipped by 3 bases and J by 4 bases, with 16 bases between them. DNA for the CDR3: TGTGCCAGCAGCTCTCCGATTAGGGGGACCACCGGGGAGCTGTTTTTT. Residues: CASSSPIRGTTGELFF.

V usage is TRBV5-1 and J usage is TRBJ2-1; TRBD2 agrees at 9 bases. V lost 3 bases and J lost 10; bases outside the gene matches: 11. Germline CDR1 reads SGHRS; CDR2 reads YFSETQ. The CDR3 sequence is 15 residues long. The CDR3 DNA reads as TGCGCCAGCAGCTCCGATAGCGGGAGAAGTAGCGAGCAGTTCTTC. Its translation: CASSSDSGRSSEQFF. The complete variable domain, with remaining parts taken from reference TRBV5-1 and TRBJ2-1, reads KAGVTQTPRYLIKTRGQQVTLSCSPISGHRSVSWYQQTPGQGLQFLFEYFSETQRNKGNFPGRFSGRQFSNSRSEMNVSTLELGDSALYLCASSSDSGRSSEQFFGPGTRLTVL.

The V gene is TRBV18, the J gene TRBJ1-5; TRBD1 agrees at 8 bases. Germline V gene lookup returns CDR1 KGHSH and CDR2 LQKENI. The CDR3 has 18 residues. V lost 6 bases and J lost 2; bases outside the gene matches: 15. CDR3 DNA sequence: TGTGCCAGCTCTAAGAGATGGGACAGGCATCCGGGCAATCAGCCCCAGCATTTT. It translates to CASSKRWDRHPGNQPQHF.

The CDR3 DNA follows: TGTGCCAGCAGCTTAGTCGTGCGGGAGGAAGCTTTCTTT. Its protein is CASSLVVREEAFF. V and J are TRBV7-9 and TRBJ1-1; D unresolved. Deletions cut 1 base from V and 8 bases from J, with 11 bases between. Germline CDR1 reads SEHNR; CDR2 reads FQNEAQ (reference sequence). The length of the CDR3 is 13 residues.

J is TRBJ1-1 and V is TRBV19, with 7 bases that match TRBD1. V lost 3 bases, J lost 1 base, and 5 bases stayed unmatched. Germline V lookup: CDR1 LNHDA, CDR2 SQIVND (reference sequence). The CDR3 totals 15 residues. The chain's CDR3 is CASSISGQQNTEAFF. CDR3 DNA: TGTGCCAGTAGTATCTCGGGACAGCAGAACACTGAAGCTTTCTTT.

The rearrangement links TRBV7-2 to TRBJ1-5; D unresolved. The germline V gene encodes CDR1 SGHTA and CDR2 FQGNSA. The CDR3 is 12 residues long. Trimming took 3 bases from V and 7 from J, leaving 7 bases between them. For the CDR3, the DNA is TGTGCCAGCAGCTTGGGAGGGCAGCCCCAGCATTTT. Translating gives CASSLGGQPQHF.

The chain employs TRBV19 and TRBJ2-2, with TRBD1 matching over 11 bases. Germline values: CDR1 LNHDA, CDR2 SQIVND (reference sequence). Trimming took 7 bases from V and 3 from J; bases not matched to a gene: 4. The CDR3 sequence is 15 residues long. CDR3 sequence (DNA): TGTGCCAGTAATGGGGGACAGGGGGACACCGGGGAGCTGTTTTTT. Its translation is CASNGGQGDTGELFF.

CDR3 loop: CATRGGSGRGEQFF. CDR3 nucleotide sequence: TGTGCCACCCGGGGTGGTAGCGGGAGGGGTGAGCAGTTCTTC. This sequence joins TRBV6-5 and TRBJ2-1; 11 bases align to TRBD2. Germline V CDR1 and CDR2: MNHEY, SVGAGI. After removal of 10 bases from V and 9 bases from J, the junction contained 11 bases not matched to a gene. There are 14 residues in the CDR3.

J is TRBJ1-2 and V is TRBV6-1; 9 nucleotides align to TRBD1. V lost 1 base, J lost 5 bases, and 5 bases stayed unmatched. CDR3 length equals 15 residues. Germline CDR1 reads MNHNS; CDR2 reads SASEGT. CDR3: CASSEVRGTGYGYTF. The CDR3 DNA reads TGTGCCAGCAGTGAAGTTCGTGGGACAGGGTATGGCTACACCTTC.

The gene calls are TRBV18 and TRBJ1-4; possibly TRBD1 for D (6 bases). The V end lost 3 bases, the J end lost 8 bases, and 22 bases lay between the germline ends. Germline V gives CDR1 KGHSH, CDR2 LQKENI. The CDR3 is 17 residues long. This CDR3 reads CASSPPVGAGLNEKLFF. CDR3 sequence (DNA): TGTGCCAGCTCACCGCCGGTGGGGGCAGGGTTAAACGAAAAACTGTTTTTT.

The rearrangement links TRBV7-9 to TRBJ2-5; TRBD2 aligns across 8 bases. The V and J ends lost 5 bases and 1 base, in that order; junction bases with no gene match: 9. Germline V CDR1 and CDR2: SEHNR, FQNEAQ (reference sequence). The CDR3 length is 16 residues. The CDR3, as DNA: TGTGCCAGCAGCCCCGGGGTAGCGGGGAGCCAAGAGACCCAGTACTTC. It encodes CASSPGVAGSQETQYF.